This passage covers 7 T cell receptor beta chains from one sample sequenced in a study of cytomegalovirus exposure and HLA in healthy donors. The PCR contained 60 Vbeta and 13 Jbeta primers. Here immunoSEQ multiplex PCR was the method, and the copy in TCRdb shows in-frame clones only, minus some. The sample has just over 85,000 clones, roughly 70% seen once. The sequenced material came from PBMCs. The source is a man in his forties in good health and CMV-seronegative.

CDR3 residues: CASSVGGDSYEQYF. For the CDR3, the DNA is TGTGCCAGCAGCGTGGGAGGGGACTCCTACGAGCAGTACTTC. The J gene is TRBJ2-7, the V gene TRBV9; 7 nucleotides align to TRBD2. Germline-derived CDR1 and CDR2 are SGDLS and YYNGEE. Trimming removed 2 bases from V and 0 bases from J; junction bases left unmatched: 2. This CDR3 contains 14 residues.

The V call is TRBV4-3, the J call TRBJ1-1; D might be TRBD1 (5 bases). There are 14 residues in the CDR3. V lost 2 bases to trimming and J lost 0 bases, with 7 bases between them. From germline, CDR1 is LGHNA and CDR2 YSLEER. CDR3 region: CASSQRQLNTEAFF. Written as DNA, the CDR3 is TGCGCCAGCAGCCAAAGACAGTTGAACACTGAAGCTTTCTTT.

The chain employs TRBV5-4 and TRBJ1-1; TRBD1 matches at 9 bases. Germline V gene sequence: CDR1 SGHNT, CDR2 YYREEE (reference sequence). Unmatched junction bases numbered 8, after V lost 4 bases and J lost 7 bases. The CDR3 is made up of 14 amino acids. CDR3 nucleotides: TGTGCCAGCAGCCCGACAGGGGGGCGGAGTGAAGCTTTCTTT. The encoded protein is CASSPTGGRSEAFF.

The rearrangement uses TRBV7-8 and TRBJ2-5; the D gene is possibly TRBD2 (6 bases). The J call could be wrong; TRBJ2-7 is a better fit for the DNA end. This CDR3 has 17 amino acids. Germline V gives CDR1 SGHVS, CDR2 FQNEAQ. CDR3 bases: TGTGCCAGCAGCTTAGAAGAACGAGGGCGGGGAGCCTACGAGCAGTACTTC. Amino acid sequence: CASSLEERGRGAYEQYF.

This chain connects TRBV10-3 to TRBJ2-3, with 7 bases that match TRBD2. CDR1 and CDR2 (germline): ENHRY, SYGVKD. V lost 4 bases, J lost 5 bases, and 12 bases stayed unmatched. The CDR3 is made up of 16 amino acids. The CDR3 reads CAISAVRAGEGDTQYF. The DNA of the CDR3 is TGTGCCATCAGTGCGGTCCGGGCGGGGGAGGGAGATACGCAGTATTTT.

The chain employs TRBV30 and TRBJ1-2; D is uncertain. This CDR3 contains 20 residues. The germline V gene encodes CDR1 GTSNPN and CDR2 SVGIG (reference sequence). Trimming pared 3 bases from V and 7 bases from J, leaving 36 bases between. The CDR3 nucleotides read TGTGCCTGGAGAGACTTCCCCACCTCAACCCGACCGGAATGGATTCTTGGCTACACCTTC. This gives the protein CAWRDFPTSTRPEWILGYTF.

V and J are TRBV27 and TRBJ1-6; the match to TRBD1 covers 7 bases. Germline trimming cut 4 bases from V and 3 bases from J; bases unmatched to any gene: 3. Germline V gene data show CDR1 as MNHEY and CDR2 as SMNVEV (reference sequence). This CDR3 has 15 residues. CDR3 bases: TGTGCCAGCAGTTCCGGGACAGTCTATAATTCACCCCTCCACTTT. Translating gives CASSSGTVYNSPLHF.